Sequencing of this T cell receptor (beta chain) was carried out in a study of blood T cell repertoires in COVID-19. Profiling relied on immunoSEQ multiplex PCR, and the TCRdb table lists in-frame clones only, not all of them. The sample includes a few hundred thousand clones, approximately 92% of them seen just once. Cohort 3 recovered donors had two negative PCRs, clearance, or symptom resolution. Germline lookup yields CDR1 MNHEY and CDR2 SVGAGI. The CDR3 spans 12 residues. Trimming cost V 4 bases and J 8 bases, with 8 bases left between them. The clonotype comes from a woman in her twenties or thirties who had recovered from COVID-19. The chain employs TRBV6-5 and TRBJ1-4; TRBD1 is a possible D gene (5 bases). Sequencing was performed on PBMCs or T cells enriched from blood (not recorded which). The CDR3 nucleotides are TGTGCCAGCAGTTTGGACAAAGAAAAACTGTTTTTT. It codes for CASSLDKEKLFF.